The T cell receptor beta chain described here comes from a study of identical twins. Ten or more counts support this clonotype. This CDR3 is built from 18 residues. CDR1 and CDR2 from the germline V gene are LGHDT and YNNKEL (reference sequence). The V segment lost 2 bases and the J segment 1 base; nucleotides outside the gene matches: 14. Each CDR3 protein gets one entry after TCRdb re-called the 5' RACE reads with MiXCR. The profile shows about 730,000 distinct CDR3 sequences, 21% of them singletons. In addition, the sample was reused for a study of T cells expressing NK-cell markers.

This receptor was identified in a woman under 30 in good health. The genes are TRBV3-1 and TRBJ2-7, with 7 bases identical to TRBD2. The source material was PBMCs. The DNA of the CDR3 is TGTGCCAGCAGCCAATTTTTCAGTGGGAGGGAGAGGTCCTACGAGCAGTACTTC. It codes for CASSQFFSGRERSYEQYF.